The 17 T cell receptor beta chains reported below all come from one sample, sequenced in a study of cytomegalovirus exposure and HLA in healthy donors. Amplification used 60 Vbeta primers and 13 Jbeta primers. The data were produced by immunoSEQ multiplex PCR, yet TCRdb's version contains in-frame clones alone and is incomplete. Here the sample spans some 140,000 clones, 79% being singletons. Sequences were obtained from PBMCs. The origin of the receptors is a man aged 40-49 years in good health and CMV-seropositive.

This chain links TRBV13 with TRBJ2-5; TRBD2 might be the D (5 bases). Trimming pared 4 bases from V and 5 bases from J, leaving 14 bases between. Germline V gives CDR1 PRHDT, CDR2 FYEKMQ (reference sequence). The CDR3 length is 14 residues. The CDR3 loop is CASSYRSGGETQYF. In nucleotides, the CDR3 is TGTGCCAGCAGCTACCGTAGTGGCGGGGAGACCCAGTACTTC.

J is TRBJ2-4 and V is TRBV4-1, with 11 nucleotides matching TRBD2. Trimming removed 0 bases from V and 6 bases from J; junction bases left unmatched: 4. The CDR3 totals 16 residues. Germline lookup yields CDR1 MGHRA and CDR2 YSYEKL. The CDR3 reads CASSQDLTSGRNIQYF. The CDR3 nucleotides read TGCGCCAGCAGCCAAGATCTCACTAGCGGGAGAAACATTCAGTACTTC.

This chain joins TRBV10-1 and TRBJ2-1, with TRBD2 matching 12 bases. Losses at the gene ends were 3 bases for V and 7 bases for J; bases not matched to a gene: 13. The germline CDR1 and CDR2 sequences are WNHNN and SYGVQD (reference sequence). The CDR3 spans 18 residues. This chain's CDR3 is CASSDALATSGSWNEQFF. The CDR3 DNA reads TGCGCCAGCAGTGATGCTCTCGCGACTAGCGGGAGCTGGAATGAGCAGTTCTTC.

This chain joins TRBV19 and TRBJ2-7; D may be TRBD1 (6 bases). With 8 bases removed from V and 1 base from J, the gap between germline ends came to 18 bases. The CDR3 is 15 amino acids. Germline V gene sequence: CDR1 LNHDA, CDR2 SQIVND (reference sequence). The CDR3 reads CASSTAAGDSYEQYF. The DNA for the CDR3 is TGTGCCAGTTCCACTGCGGCAGGGGATTCCTACGAGCAGTACTTC.

The chain uses TRBV7-2 and TRBJ1-3, with D possibly matching TRBD1 (6 bases). V was cut by 5 bases and J by 0 bases, with 14 bases left in between. Germline CDR1 reads SGHTA; CDR2 reads FQGNSA. This CDR3 is 16 amino acids long. This chain's CDR3 is CASSRTVVSSGNTIYF. The CDR3 bases are TGTGCCAGCAGCCGGACAGTAGTGAGCTCTGGAAACACCATATATTTT.

J is TRBJ2-7 and V is TRBV2; 7 bases are a match to TRBD1. This CDR3 is 15 amino acids long. Germline-derived CDR1 and CDR2 are SNHLY and FYNNEI. V lost 6 bases, J lost 3 bases, and 11 bases stayed unmatched. CDR3 coding DNA: TGTGCCAGCAGGAAGGGACAGCCAGGAAACTACGAGCAGTACTTC. The encoded protein is CASRKGQPGNYEQYF.

The gene calls are TRBV29-1 and TRBJ2-3; TRBD2 aligns across 13 bases. With V trimmed by 6 bases and J by 5 bases, 5 bases remained unmatched. The CDR3 has 14 amino acids. The germline V gene has CDR1 SQVTM and CDR2 ANQGSEA. The CDR3 reads CSVGLAGVGDTQYF. CDR3 in DNA: TGCAGCGTAGGACTAGCGGGAGTTGGAGATACGCAGTATTTT.

This clone was detected only a few times. The chain has TRBV4-1 and TRBJ2-3; 9 bases match TRBD2. This CDR3 comprises 18 residues. Unmatched junction bases numbered 7, after V lost 0 bases and J lost 0 bases. In germline, CDR1 is MGHRA, CDR2 YSYEKL. CDR3 region: CASSQDIRTSVSTDTQYF. The CDR3 coding sequence is TGCGCCAGCAGCCAAGATATTAGGACTAGCGTTAGCACAGATACGCAGTATTTT.

This chain links TRBV5-4 with TRBJ2-1; TRBD2 agrees at 13 bases. The ends lost 3 bases at V and 9 bases at J; junction bases unmatched: 6. This CDR3 spans 15 amino acids. The germline V gene encodes CDR1 SGHNT and CDR2 YYREEE (reference sequence). CDR3 residues: CASSSGTSGNGEQFF. The CDR3 DNA reads TGTGCCAGCAGCTCAGGGACTAGCGGGAACGGTGAGCAGTTCTTC.

The rearrangement links TRBV2 to TRBJ1-6; D gene uncertain. Germline V gene sequence: CDR1 SNHLY, CDR2 FYNNEI. This CDR3 region has 12 residues. V was cut by 7 bases and J by 11 bases, with 12 bases left in between. CDR3 bases: TGTGCCAGCATGAGGGCTCTCCCACCCCTCCACTTT. Amino acid sequence: CASMRALPPLHF.

V gene TRBV9 combines with J gene TRBJ2-3, with 9 bases identical to TRBD2. The length of the CDR3 is 15 residues. Unmatched junction bases numbered 2, after V lost 1 base and J lost 2 bases. CDR1 is SGDLS, CDR2 YYNGEE, per germline. CDR3 protein: CASSVLAGTTDTQYF. The DNA of the CDR3 is TGTGCCAGCAGCGTACTAGCGGGGACCACAGATACGCAGTATTTT.

This clone occurred a few times. The chain is built from TRBV6-5 and TRBJ1-1; D unclear. Germline V CDR1 and CDR2: MNHEY, SVGAGI. The CDR3 spans 14 residues. Trimming removed 0 bases from V and 1 base from J, with 6 bases in between. In DNA form, the CDR3 reads TGTGCCAGCAGTTACTCTTACAGGAACACTGAAGCTTTCTTT. Encoded protein: CASSYSYRNTEAFF.

As for this clone: One end of the junction fails to match germline, which may point to a read error. The chain couples TRBV2 to TRBJ2-7, with TRBD2 matching 11 bases. This CDR3 contains 12 residues. Germline values: CDR1 SNHLY, CDR2 FYNNEI. The CDR3 reads CASSLGIAGGLF. The CDR3 nucleotides are TGTGCCAGCAGTTTGGGGATAGCGGGAGGGCTCTTC. Variable domain in full (rest from reference TRBV2 and TRBJ2-7): EPEVTQTPSHQVTQMGQEVILRCVPISNHLYFYWYRQILGQKVEFLVSFYNNEISEKSEIFDDQFSVERPDGSNFTLKIRSTKLEDSAMYFCASSLGIAGGLFGPGTRLTVT.

This sequence joins TRBV6-6 and TRBJ1-2; no reliable D call. V was cut by 7 bases and J by 8 bases, with 14 bases left in between. Germline lookup yields CDR1 MNHNY and CDR2 SVGAGI (reference sequence). This CDR3 region has 12 residues. The CDR3 coding sequence is TGTGCCAGCACCTCGGGTACGGGAGGCTACACCTTC. Amino acid sequence: CASTSGTGGYTF.

V and J are TRBV7-2 and TRBJ2-3; D perhaps matches TRBD2 (6 bases). Germline values: CDR1 SGHTA, CDR2 FQGNSA. The germline V and J ends were trimmed by 3 bases and 4 bases, with 23 bases remaining between them. The CDR3 has 18 residues. CDR3 protein: CASSFDLPGDSFPDTQYF. CDR3 bases: TGTGCCAGCAGCTTTGACCTCCCCGGGGACTCCTTCCCAGATACGCAGTATTTT.

This clone was counted a single time. The chain carries TRBV28 and TRBJ1-1; the D is unclear. The germline V gene has CDR1 MDHEN and CDR2 SYDVKM. The CDR3 extends over 11 amino acids. V lost 3 bases to trimming and J lost 4 bases, with 3 bases between them. This CDR3 is CASSLATEAFF. In nucleotides, the CDR3 is TGTGCCAGCAGTTTGGCCACTGAAGCTTTCTTT. Full variable domain (rest looked up from reference TRBV28 and TRBJ1-1): DVKVTQSSRYLVKRTGEKVFLECVQDMDHENMFWYRQDPGLGLRLIYFSYDVKMKEKGDIPEGYSVSREKKERFSLILESASTNQTSMYLCASSLATEAFFGQGTRLTVV.

This clone came up a few times. The chain has TRBV5-1 and TRBJ2-7; D not certain. V gave up 3 bases and J gave up 6 bases, with 7 bases separating them. CDR1 and CDR2 (germline): SGHRS, YFSETQ. This CDR3 is built from 11 residues. CDR3 bases: TGCGCCAGCAGCTCAGATTTCGAGCAGTACTTC. It specifies CASSSDFEQYF.